This TCR beta chain originates from a study of blood T cell repertoires in COVID-19. Turning to the study itself: Samples taken during acute and convalescent COVID-19 were collected in the United States, Italy and Spain.

Per the germline V gene, CDR1 is SGHNT and CDR2 is YYREEE (reference sequence). The length of the CDR3 is 15 residues. V gave up 5 bases and J gave up 9 bases; unmatched junction bases: 13. In the authors' methods: The authors estimated nucleated cell counts from reference gene primer amplification. Method: immunoSEQ multiplex PCR; TCRdb's copy keeps in-frame clones and lacks some. D and trimming were read from the DNA, whereas the V and J calls and clone size are those reported in that table. This table has about 270,000 clones, 85% to 95% appearing once. This clone appeared a few times. Enrolled through a virtual design, the participants were between roughly 18 and 95 years of age and came from some 26 US areas. Cohorts were determined from participant-reported clinical history.

The rearrangement links TRBV5-4 to TRBJ2-1; 8 bases match TRBD2. The sequenced material came from PBMCs or T cells enriched from blood (not recorded which). The receptor's source is a man aged 35 to 55 who had been exposed to COVID-19. This chain's CDR3 is CASRTYGRASIEQFF. The CDR3 region has the DNA TGTGCCAGCAGGACGTACGGGAGGGCCAGCATTGAGCAGTTCTTC.